This TCR beta chain was identified in a study of response to subunit inactivated influenza vaccine. Trimming stripped 3 bases from V and 1 base from J, with 6 bases between. The CDR3 length is 14 residues. CDR1 and CDR2 (germline): LNHNV, YYDKDF (reference sequence). TCRdb re-derived calls from the RT-PCR reads in MiXCR, one entry per CDR3 protein. In the table there are roughly 150,000 distinct CDR3 sequences, about a tenth of which are singletons. V is TRBV15 and J is TRBJ2-2; D is undetermined. The sequence was collected from a middle-aged man who received an inactivated influenza vaccine. This specimen was non-naive T cells sorted from PBMCs, taken roughly 47 days after vaccination. The CDR3 nucleotides read TGTGCCACCAGCAGTGGGCAGAACACCGGGGAGCTGTTTTTT. Its translation is CATSSGQNTGELFF.